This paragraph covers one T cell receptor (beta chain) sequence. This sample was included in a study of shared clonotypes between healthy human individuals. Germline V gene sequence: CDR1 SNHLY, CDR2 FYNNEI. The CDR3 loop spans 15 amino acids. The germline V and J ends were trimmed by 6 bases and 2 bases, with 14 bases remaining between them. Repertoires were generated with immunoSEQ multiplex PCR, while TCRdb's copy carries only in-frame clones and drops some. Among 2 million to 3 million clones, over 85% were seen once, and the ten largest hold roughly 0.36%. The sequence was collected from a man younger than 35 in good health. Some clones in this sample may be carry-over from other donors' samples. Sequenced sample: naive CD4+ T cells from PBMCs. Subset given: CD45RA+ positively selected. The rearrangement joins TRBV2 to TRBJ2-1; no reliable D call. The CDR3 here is CASSAEVPTYNEQFF. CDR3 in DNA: TGTGCCAGCAGCGCTGAGGTCCCAACCTACAATGAGCAGTTCTTC. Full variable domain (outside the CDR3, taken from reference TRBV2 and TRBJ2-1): EPEVTQTPSHQVTQMGQEVILRCVPISNHLYFYWYRQILGQKVEFLVSFYNNEISEKSEIFDDQFSVERPDGSNFTLKIRSTKLEDSAMYFCASSAEVPTYNEQFFGPGTRLTVL.